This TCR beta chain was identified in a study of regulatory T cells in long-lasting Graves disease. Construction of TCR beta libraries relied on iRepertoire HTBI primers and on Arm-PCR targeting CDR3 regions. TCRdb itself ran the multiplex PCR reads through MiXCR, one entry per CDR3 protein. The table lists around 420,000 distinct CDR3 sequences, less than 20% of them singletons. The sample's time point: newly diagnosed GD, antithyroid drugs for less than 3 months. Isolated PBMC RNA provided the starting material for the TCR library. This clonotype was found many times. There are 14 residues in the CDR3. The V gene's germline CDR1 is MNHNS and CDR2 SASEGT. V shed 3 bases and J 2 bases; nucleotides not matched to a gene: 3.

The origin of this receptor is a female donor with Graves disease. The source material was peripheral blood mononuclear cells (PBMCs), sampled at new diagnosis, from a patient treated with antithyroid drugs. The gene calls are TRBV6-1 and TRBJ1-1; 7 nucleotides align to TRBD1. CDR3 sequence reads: CASSEHRGNTEAFF. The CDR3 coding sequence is TGTGCCAGCAGTGAGCACAGGGGAAACACTGAAGCTTTCTTT.